The 21 T cell receptor beta chains below were found in one sample sequenced in a study of blood T cell repertoires in COVID-19. The data were produced by immunoSEQ multiplex PCR, yet TCRdb's version contains in-frame clones alone and is incomplete. Among 250,000 to 300,000 clones, approximately 86% were seen once, and the ten largest hold about 2.2%. The sample was peripheral blood. All receptors derive from a woman aged 45-60 years who had recovered from COVID-19.

The chain employs TRBV13 and TRBJ2-7, with TRBD1 as a possible D gene (6 bases). V lost 1 base to trimming and J lost 2 bases, with 6 bases between them. The CDR3 is 13 residues long. The germline V gene has CDR1 PRHDT and CDR2 FYEKMQ (reference sequence). CDR3 in DNA: TGTGCCAGCAGCTTAGACAGGGCCTACGAGCAGTACTTC. This codes for CASSLDRAYEQYF. Full variable domain (outside the CDR3, taken from reference TRBV13 and TRBJ2-7): AAGVIQSPRHLIKEKRETATLKCYPIPRHDTVYWYQQGPGQDPQFLISFYEKMQSDKGSIPDRFSAQQFSDYHSELNMSSLELGDSALYFCASSLDRAYEQYFGPGTRLTVT.

V usage is TRBV9 and J usage is TRBJ1-1; 12 bases line up with TRBD1. There are 18 residues in the CDR3. J was trimmed by 0 bases and V by 0 bases; bases with no gene match: 6. CDR1 and CDR2 (germline): SGDLS, YYNGEE. The CDR3 loop reads CASSVEPGQGALNTEAFF. CDR3 sequence (DNA): TGTGCCAGCAGCGTAGAGCCGGGACAGGGGGCCCTGAACACTGAAGCTTTCTTT.

The CDR3 coding sequence is TGTGCCAGCAGCTTAAGTCTCGGGACAGGGAGGAGAGAGACCCAGTACTTC. Protein product: CASSLSLGTGRRETQYF. The chain couples TRBV7-2 to TRBJ2-5; 9 bases fit TRBD1. The CDR3 length is 17 residues. The V segment lost 2 bases and the J segment 4 bases; nucleotides outside the gene matches: 11. Germline values: CDR1 SGHTA, CDR2 FQGNSA.

The V and J genes are TRBV5-1 and TRBJ2-5, with D hard to call. Germline V gene sequence: CDR1 SGHRS, CDR2 YFSETQ. This CDR3 is built from 15 residues. V gave up 2 bases and J gave up 3 bases, with 14 bases separating them. The CDR3 nucleotides read TGCGCCAGCAGCTTTAGTCGCGCGGCTGAAGAGACCCAGTACTTC. It is translated as CASSFSRAAEETQYF.

This clone was seen more than once but under ten times. The chain uses TRBV9 and TRBJ2-7; 7 nucleotides align to TRBD1. The CDR3 has 15 amino acids. V lost 3 bases, J lost 9 bases, and 15 bases stayed unmatched. Germline V CDR1 and CDR2: SGDLS, YYNGEE. The CDR3 loop is CASSGQGRGGDGQYF. The CDR3 DNA is TGTGCCAGCAGCGGACAGGGACGCGGAGGTGACGGGCAGTACTTC.

This rearrangement joins TRBV4-3 to TRBJ2-1, with 8 bases identical to TRBD2. Germline CDR1 LGHNA, CDR2 YSLEER. CDR3 length: 16 amino acids. The ends lost 1 base at V and 9 bases at J; junction bases unmatched: 11. CDR3 DNA sequence: TGCGCCAGCAGCCAAGCGATCCCGGGACTAGGGGGTGAGCAGTTCTTC. Translation: CASSQAIPGLGGEQFF.

The rearrangement uses TRBV7-2 and TRBJ2-7; 8 bases fit TRBD1. Germline lookup yields CDR1 SGHTA and CDR2 FQGNSA. CDR3 length equals 15 residues. Unmatched junction bases numbered 3, after V lost 2 bases and J lost 0 bases. The CDR3 DNA reads TGTGCCAGCAGCTTATCGGACAGGGCCTCCTACGAGCAGTACTTC. Protein: CASSLSDRASYEQYF.

This clone was detected a few times. V and J are TRBV4-2 and TRBJ2-7, with 7 nucleotides matching TRBD1. V lost 0 bases and J lost 2; bases outside the gene matches: 4. CDR1 is LGHNA and CDR2 is YNFKEQ in the germline V gene. This CDR3 is built from 15 residues. CDR3 residues: CASSQELQGAYEQYF. Written as DNA, the CDR3 is TGTGCCAGCAGCCAAGAGCTGCAGGGGGCCTACGAGCAGTACTTC.

This sequence joins TRBV28 and TRBJ1-1; 7 bases fit TRBD1. The V segment lost 4 bases and the J segment 1 base; nucleotides outside the gene matches: 9. The germline gives CDR1 MDHEN, CDR2 SYDVKM. The CDR3 loop spans 16 amino acids. CDR3 protein: CASSYYRGWGNTEAFF. CDR3 nucleotides: TGTGCCAGCAGTTACTACAGGGGATGGGGGAACACTGAAGCTTTCTTT.

This rearrangement joins TRBV19 to TRBJ2-7; 10 bases are a match to TRBD1. Germline V gene data show CDR1 as LNHDA and CDR2 as SQIVND (reference sequence). V gave up 5 bases and J gave up 3 bases; unmatched junction bases: 13. The CDR3 consists of 17 residues. Here the CDR3 reads CASSSSGTGVEGYEQYF. For the CDR3, the DNA is TGTGCCAGTAGTTCGTCTGGGACAGGGGTGGAAGGCTACGAGCAGTACTTC. Supplemented by reference TRBV19 and TRBJ2-7, the full variable domain reads DGGITQSPKYLFRKEGQNVTLSCEQNLNHDAMYWYRQDPGQGLRLIYYSQIVNDFQKGDIAEGYSVSREKKESFPLTVTSAQKNPTAFYLCASSSSGTGVEGYEQYFGPGTRLTVT.

This clone was observed at least ten times. This sequence joins TRBV9 and TRBJ2-5, with a tentative D call TRBD2 (6 bases). The CDR3 length is 14 residues. Germline CDR1 and CDR2: SGDLS and YYNGEE. V lost 3 bases, J lost 2 bases, and 11 bases lay in between. The DNA of the CDR3 is TGTGCCAGCAGCGCGGGGACTCCTCAAGAGACCCAGTACTTC. It encodes CASSAGTPQETQYF.

The rearrangement links TRBV27 to TRBJ1-1; 9 nucleotides line up with TRBD1. V shed 5 bases and J 10 bases; nucleotides not matched to a gene: 20. The V gene's germline CDR1 is MNHEY and CDR2 SMNVEV (reference sequence). CDR3 size: 17 residues. The DNA for the CDR3 is TGTGCCAGCAGTCTAACCCCGCCGCGCGGGACAGGGCTCGCAGCTTTCTTT. Translating gives CASSLTPPRGTGLAAFF.

This chain's CDR3 is CASSRGSDYEQYF. The CDR3 DNA is TGTGCCAGCAGCCGGGGTTCGGACTACGAGCAGTACTTC. The chain joins TRBV7-2 to TRBJ2-7; D is perhaps TRBD2 (5 bases). V was shortened by 5 bases and J by 3 bases, with 11 bases between the two germline ends. The CDR3 length is 13 residues. Germline CDR1 reads SGHTA; CDR2 reads FQGNSA.

The genes are TRBV30 and TRBJ1-5, with 7 bases lining up with TRBD1. With 1 base clipped from V and 6 bases from J, the junction kept 6 bases outside the gene matches. CDR1 is GTSNPN, CDR2 SVGIG, per germline (reference sequence). The CDR3 contains 14 residues. CDR3 sequence: CAWSAGQLSQPQHF. In nucleotides, the CDR3 is TGTGCCTGGAGTGCGGGACAGTTGAGTCAGCCCCAGCATTTT.

The gene calls are TRBV6-5 and TRBJ2-6; a weak D match, TRBD2 (5 bases). V dropped 7 bases and J dropped 0 bases, with 10 bases sitting between them. The CDR3 sequence is 15 residues long. Germline lookup yields CDR1 MNHEY and CDR2 SVGAGI. The CDR3 protein is CASNRGSSGANVLTF. CDR3 bases: TGTGCCAGCAACCGGGGTAGCTCTGGGGCCAACGTCCTGACTTTC.

The genes are TRBV18 and TRBJ1-1; no firm D call. Trimming took off 6 bases at V and 7 bases at J, with 18 bases between the two ends. The germline gives CDR1 KGHSH, CDR2 LQKENI. The CDR3 runs 14 residues. The CDR3, as DNA: TGTGCCAGCTCCCTACCGCACGTGGTCGGTGAAGCTTTCTTT. It codes for CASSLPHVVGEAFF.

The V gene is TRBV12-3 or TRBV12-4, the J gene TRBJ2-7, with D perhaps TRBD2 (6 bases). This CDR3 spans 11 amino acids. Trimming stripped 8 bases from V and 6 bases from J, with 11 bases between. The chain's CDR3 is CASSGGAEQYF. CDR3 nucleotide sequence: TGTGCCAGCTCGGGCGGGGCCGAGCAGTACTTC.

J is TRBJ2-7 and V is TRBV5-6, with D possibly being TRBD2 (5 bases). Germline V lookup: CDR1 SGHDT, CDR2 YYEEEE. The CDR3 is 14 amino acids. V was trimmed by 4 bases and J by 0 bases, leaving 11 bases between them. The CDR3 protein is CASSLPGYSYEQYF. DNA of the CDR3: TGTGCCAGCAGCCTCCCGGGATACTCCTACGAGCAGTACTTC.

This sequence joins TRBV10-3 and TRBJ2-3; TRBD2 is a possible D gene (6 bases). Germline loops: CDR1 ENHRY, CDR2 SYGVKD. The CDR3 extends over 13 amino acids. V lost 6 bases and J 5 bases, leaving 12 bases between the germline ends. The CDR3: CAISGGLGDTQYF. The CDR3 DNA is TGTGCCATCAGCGGGGGACTGGGAGATACGCAGTATTTT.

This clone was picked up a small number of times. V gene TRBV18 combines with J gene TRBJ1-1; TRBD1 aligns across 11 bases. J lost 1 base, V lost 2 bases, and 6 bases had no gene match. CDR1 is KGHSH and CDR2 is LQKENI in the germline V gene. The CDR3 is 17 amino acids. The CDR3 sequence: CASSPEDRGLGNTEAFF. The CDR3 bases are TGTGCCAGCTCACCAGAGGACAGGGGGCTTGGGAACACTGAAGCTTTCTTT.

The rearrangement uses TRBV5-4 and TRBJ2-4, with D possibly being TRBD2 (6 bases). The V gene's germline CDR1 is SGHNT and CDR2 YYREEE (reference sequence). The CDR3 spans 16 residues. The V end was cut by 0 bases, the J end by 2 bases, with 12 bases between. DNA for the CDR3: TGTGCCAGCAGCTTGGGGGCGGGAAGACCCAAAAACATTCAGTACTTC. It translates to CASSLGAGRPKNIQYF.